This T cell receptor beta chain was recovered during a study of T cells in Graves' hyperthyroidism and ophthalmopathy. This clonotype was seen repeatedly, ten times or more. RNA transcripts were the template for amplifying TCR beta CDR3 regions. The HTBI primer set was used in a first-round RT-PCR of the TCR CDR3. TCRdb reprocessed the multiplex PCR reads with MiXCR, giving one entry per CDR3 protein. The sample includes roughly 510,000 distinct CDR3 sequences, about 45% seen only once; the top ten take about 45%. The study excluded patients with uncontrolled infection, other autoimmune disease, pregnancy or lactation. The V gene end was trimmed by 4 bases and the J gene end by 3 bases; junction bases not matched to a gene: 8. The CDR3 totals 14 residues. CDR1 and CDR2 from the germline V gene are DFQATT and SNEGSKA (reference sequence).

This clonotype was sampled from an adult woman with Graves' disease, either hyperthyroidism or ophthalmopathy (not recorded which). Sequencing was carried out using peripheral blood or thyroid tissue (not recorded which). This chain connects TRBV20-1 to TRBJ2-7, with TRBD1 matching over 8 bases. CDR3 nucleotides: TGCAGTGCTAAAAGGACAGGGATCCTCTACGAGCAGTACTTC. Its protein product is CSAKRTGILYEQYF.